This T cell receptor beta chain was captured in a study of breast tumors, draining lymph nodes, adjacent tissues. Study-wide results and caveats: Compared with lymph nodes, tumors were less diverse; compared with nontumor tissue, more. The data were judged consistent with most tumor T cells coming from lymph node and expanding in tumor. That most tumor T cells come from lymph nodes remained unproven. Luminal-like breast cancer showed significantly greater tumor-nontumor repertoire similarity than basal-like breast cancer did.

V lost 2 bases, J lost 11 bases, and 6 bases stayed unmatched. Germline V CDR1 and CDR2: LNHDA, SQIVND (reference sequence). The CDR3 sequence is 13 residues long. In the case of this clonotype: Its antigen is currently unknown.

From the multiplex PCR reads, TCRdb called clonotypes with MiXCR, one entry per CDR3 protein. The data show 13,000 to 15,000 distinct CDR3 sequences, around 50% seen once. The clonotype was recovered from a female donor with breast cancer. Some clones in this sample may be carry-over from other donors' samples. The sample was tumor-adjacent breast tissue. The chain links TRBV19 to TRBJ2-1, with 7 bases aligning to TRBD2. The CDR3 region has the DNA TGTGCCAGTAGTATAAGGGCGGGGGATAAGCAGTTCTTC. Translating gives CASSIRAGDKQFF.